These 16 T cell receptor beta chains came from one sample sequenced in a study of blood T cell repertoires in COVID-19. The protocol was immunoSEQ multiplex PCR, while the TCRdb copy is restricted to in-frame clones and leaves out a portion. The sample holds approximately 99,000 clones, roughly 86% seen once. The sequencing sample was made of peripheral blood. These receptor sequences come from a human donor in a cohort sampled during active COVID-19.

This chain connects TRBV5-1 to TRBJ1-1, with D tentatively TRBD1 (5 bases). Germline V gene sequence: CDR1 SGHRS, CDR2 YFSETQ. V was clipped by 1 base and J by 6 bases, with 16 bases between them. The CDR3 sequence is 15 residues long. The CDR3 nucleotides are TGCGCCAGCAGCTTGAGGGAGGGGCCGGGGGCTGAAGCTTTCTTT. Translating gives CASSLREGPGAEAFF.

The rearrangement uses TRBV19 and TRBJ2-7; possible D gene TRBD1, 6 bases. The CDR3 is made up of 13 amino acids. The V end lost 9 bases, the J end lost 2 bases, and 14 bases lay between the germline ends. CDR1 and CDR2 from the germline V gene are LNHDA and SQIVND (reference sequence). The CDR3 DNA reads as TGTGCCAGCCCCCAAGGGGGACCCTACGAGCAGTACTTC. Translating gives CASPQGGPYEQYF.

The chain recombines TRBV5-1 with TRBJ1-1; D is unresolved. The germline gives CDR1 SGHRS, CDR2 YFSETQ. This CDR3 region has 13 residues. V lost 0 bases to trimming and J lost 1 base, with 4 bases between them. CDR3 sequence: CASSLDKNTEAFF. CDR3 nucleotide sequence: TGCGCCAGCAGCTTGGACAAGAACACTGAAGCTTTCTTT.

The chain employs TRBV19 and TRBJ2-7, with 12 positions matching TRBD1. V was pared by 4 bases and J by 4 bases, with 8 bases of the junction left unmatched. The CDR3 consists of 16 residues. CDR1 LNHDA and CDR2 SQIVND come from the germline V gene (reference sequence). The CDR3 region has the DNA TGTGCCAGTAGTACCCAGGGACAGGGGGCTGGTTACGAGCAGTACTTC. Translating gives CASSTQGQGAGYEQYF.

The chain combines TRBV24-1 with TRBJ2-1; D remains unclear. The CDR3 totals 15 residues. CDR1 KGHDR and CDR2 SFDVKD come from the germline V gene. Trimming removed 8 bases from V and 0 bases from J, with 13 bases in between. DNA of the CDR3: TGTGCCACCAAAGGAGACGGAAGCTCCTACAATGAGCAGTTCTTC. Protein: CATKGDGSSYNEQFF.

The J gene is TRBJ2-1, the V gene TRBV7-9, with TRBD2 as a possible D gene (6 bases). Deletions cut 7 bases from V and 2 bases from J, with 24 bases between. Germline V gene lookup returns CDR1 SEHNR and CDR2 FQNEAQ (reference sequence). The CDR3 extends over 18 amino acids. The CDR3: CASTRRGGLVRTYNEQFF. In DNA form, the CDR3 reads TGTGCCAGCACCAGACGCGGAGGGTTAGTTAGGACCTACAATGAGCAGTTCTTC.

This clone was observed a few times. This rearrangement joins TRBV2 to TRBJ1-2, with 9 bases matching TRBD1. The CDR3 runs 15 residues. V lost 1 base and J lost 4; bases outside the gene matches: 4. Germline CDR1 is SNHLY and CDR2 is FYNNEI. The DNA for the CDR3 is TGTGCCAGCAGTGAAGGGGGACAGGGAATCTATGGCTACACCTTC. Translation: CASSEGGQGIYGYTF.

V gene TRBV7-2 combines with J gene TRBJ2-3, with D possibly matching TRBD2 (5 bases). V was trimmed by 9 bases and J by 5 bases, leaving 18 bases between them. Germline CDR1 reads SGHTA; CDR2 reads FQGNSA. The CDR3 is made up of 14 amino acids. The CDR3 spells CASGETRVVDTQYF. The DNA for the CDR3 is TGTGCCAGTGGAGAAACTAGGGTCGTAGATACGCAGTATTTT.

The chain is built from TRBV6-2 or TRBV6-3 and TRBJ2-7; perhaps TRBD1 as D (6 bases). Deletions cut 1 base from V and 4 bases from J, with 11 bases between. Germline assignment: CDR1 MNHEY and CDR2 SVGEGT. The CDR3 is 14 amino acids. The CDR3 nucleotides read TGTGCCAGCAGTTACTTCGGGACACAGTACGAGCAGTACTTC. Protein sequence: CASSYFGTQYEQYF.

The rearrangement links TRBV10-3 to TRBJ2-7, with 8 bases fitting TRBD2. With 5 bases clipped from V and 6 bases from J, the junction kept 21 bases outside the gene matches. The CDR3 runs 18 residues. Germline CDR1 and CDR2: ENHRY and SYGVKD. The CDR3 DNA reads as TGTGCCATCAGTTCTAACCCCCCCGCGGAGCGGGGGCCGGGCGAGCAGTACTTC. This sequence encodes CAISSNPPAERGPGEQYF.

In DNA form, the CDR3 reads TGTGCCAGCAGCTTGGGGGCTAGCGGAGAGAAAGAGACCCAGTACTTC. Translating gives CASSLGASGEKETQYF. J is TRBJ2-5 and V is TRBV5-4, with 7 bases that match TRBD2. CDR3 length equals 16 residues. Germline V CDR1 and CDR2: SGHNT, YYREEE (reference sequence). V was pared by 0 bases and J by 3 bases, with 8 bases of the junction left unmatched.

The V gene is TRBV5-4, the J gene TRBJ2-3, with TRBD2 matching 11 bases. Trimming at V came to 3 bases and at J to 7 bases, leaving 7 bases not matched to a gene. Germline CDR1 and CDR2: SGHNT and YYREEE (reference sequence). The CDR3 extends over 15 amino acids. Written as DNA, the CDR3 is TGTGCCAGCAGCTCCTTAGCGGGAGGGCCGAATACGCAGTATTTT. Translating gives CASSSLAGGPNTQYF.

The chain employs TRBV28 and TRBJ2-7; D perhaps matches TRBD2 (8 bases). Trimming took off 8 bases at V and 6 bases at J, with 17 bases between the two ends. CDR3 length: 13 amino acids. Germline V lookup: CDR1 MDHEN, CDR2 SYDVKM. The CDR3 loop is CASRGGRGGEQYF. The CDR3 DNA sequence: TGTGCCAGCCGGGGGGGCAGGGGGGGCGAGCAGTACTTC.

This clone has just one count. DNA of the CDR3: TGTGCCAGCAGCGTAATCAGGGGTCCAGGAGAGACGAATGAGCAGTTCTTC. Amino acids: CASSVIRGPGETNEQFF. This chain connects TRBV9 to TRBJ2-1; D is possibly TRBD1 (6 bases). This CDR3 has 17 residues. Germline CDR1 reads SGDLS; CDR2 reads YYNGEE. V was pared by 1 base and J by 7 bases, with 21 bases between.

The CDR3 DNA is TGCGCCAGCAGTGAGCACAGCCGAACGAACACCGGGGAGCTGTTTTTT. Protein sequence: CASSEHSRTNTGELFF. This chain uses TRBV10-1 with TRBJ2-2; D is ambiguous. Germline CDR1 WNHNN, CDR2 SYGVQD (reference sequence). Trimming removed 2 bases at V and 0 bases at J, with 10 bases between. This CDR3 comprises 16 residues.

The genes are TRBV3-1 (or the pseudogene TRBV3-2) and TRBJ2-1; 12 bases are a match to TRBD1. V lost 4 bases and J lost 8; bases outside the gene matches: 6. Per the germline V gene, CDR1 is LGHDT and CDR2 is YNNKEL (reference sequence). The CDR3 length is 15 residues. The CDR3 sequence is CASSPSGTGGYEQFF. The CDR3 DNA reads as TGTGCCAGCAGCCCTTCCGGGACAGGGGGCTATGAGCAGTTCTTC.